This T cell receptor beta chain stems from a study of tumor-infiltrating lymphocytes in primary liver carcinoma. Points on this clonotype: What it binds is not known. One junction end disagrees with the germline gene, perhaps due to a read error.

Alongside blood RNA obtained from unsorted whole blood, germline DNA was also extracted. HBV chronically infected the treatment-naive patients. From about 0.45 ug total RNA, TCR beta cDNA was generated with a primer in the constant region. It was through three nested multiplex PCR rounds of slightly modified ARM-PCR that TCR beta libraries arose. TRBV1-TRBV30 forward and Cbeta reverse primers drove the first two approximately 10-cycle rounds. TCRdb re-derived calls from the multiplex PCR reads in MiXCR, one entry per CDR3 protein. In the table there are approximately 330,000 distinct CDR3 sequences, less than 70% of which are singletons. Germline assignment: CDR1 SQVTM and CDR2 ANQGSEA. CDR3 length: 14 amino acids. Whole-study results and caveats: Blood's top-250-clone fraction was significantly lower than that of tumors (p = 0.039). Overlap in tumor-adjacent and tumor-blood pairs fell below that of tumor region pairs.

Sequenced input: peripheral blood. The genes are TRBV29-1 and TRBJ2-1, with D perhaps TRBD2 (6 bases). The sequence derives from a man aged 35-49 years with primary liver carcinoma and hepatitis B virus infection. The CDR3 is CIVGAGGSYNEQFF. The CDR3 nucleotides read TGCATCGTTGGAGCGGGTGGCTCCTATAATGAGCAGTTCTTC.